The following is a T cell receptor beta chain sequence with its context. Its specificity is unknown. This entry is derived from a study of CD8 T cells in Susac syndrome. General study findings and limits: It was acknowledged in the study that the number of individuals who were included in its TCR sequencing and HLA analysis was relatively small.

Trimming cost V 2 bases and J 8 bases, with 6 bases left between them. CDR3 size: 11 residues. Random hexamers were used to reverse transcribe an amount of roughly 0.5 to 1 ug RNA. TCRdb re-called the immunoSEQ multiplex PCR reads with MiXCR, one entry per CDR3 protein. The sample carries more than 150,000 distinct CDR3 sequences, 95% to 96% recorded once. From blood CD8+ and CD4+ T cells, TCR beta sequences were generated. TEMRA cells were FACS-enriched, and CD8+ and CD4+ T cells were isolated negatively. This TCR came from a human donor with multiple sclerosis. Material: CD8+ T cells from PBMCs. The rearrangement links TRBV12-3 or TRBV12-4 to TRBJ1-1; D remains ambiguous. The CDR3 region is CASSLIGEAFF. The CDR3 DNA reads TGTGCCAGCAGTTTAATTGGGGAAGCTTTCTTT.